This TCR beta chain was documented in a study of a mutant IDH1 vaccine in newly diagnosed glioma. The study's findings and limits: Apparently, pseudoprogression bore no relation to changes among the top peripheral T cell clonotypes.

On this clone: The target antigen is unknown.

This CDR3 is built from 17 residues. Trimming removed 9 bases at V and 0 bases at J, with 24 bases between. Germline CDR1 is KGHSH and CDR2 is LQKENI. Noted time point: week 5, during vaccination. Alongside topical imiquimod, each dose of vaccine comprised 300 ug of mutant IDH1 20-mer peptide. Clones were sequenced by immunoSEQ multiplex PCR, and TCRdb holds only the in-frame ones, with some missing. The sample holds about 40,000 clones, approximately 93% seen once. The gene calls are TRBV18 and TRBJ2-7; tentative D call: TRBD1 (6 bases). The specimen was PBMCs, collected from a glioma patient whose treatment included an IDH1 peptide vaccine. The clonotype comes from a man aged 50-60 years with glioma. The CDR3 DNA reads as TGTGCCAGTACCCCCCTCCGCCTGGACAGCTACTCCTACGAGCAGTACTTC. Protein: CASTPLRLDSYSYEQYF.